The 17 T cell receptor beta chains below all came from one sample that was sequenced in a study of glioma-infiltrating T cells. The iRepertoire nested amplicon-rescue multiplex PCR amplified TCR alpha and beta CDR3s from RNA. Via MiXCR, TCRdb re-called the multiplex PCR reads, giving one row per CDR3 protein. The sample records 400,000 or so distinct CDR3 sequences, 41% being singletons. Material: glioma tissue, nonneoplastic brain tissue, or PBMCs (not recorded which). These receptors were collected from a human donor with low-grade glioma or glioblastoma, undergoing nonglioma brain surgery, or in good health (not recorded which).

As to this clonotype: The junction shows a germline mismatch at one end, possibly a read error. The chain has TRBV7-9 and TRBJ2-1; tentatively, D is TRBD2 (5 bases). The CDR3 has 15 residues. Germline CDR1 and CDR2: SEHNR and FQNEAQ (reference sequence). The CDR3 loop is CASSLSTDYYDEQFF. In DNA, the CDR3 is TGTGCCAGCAGCTTAAGTACAGACTACTACGATGAGCAGTTCTTC.

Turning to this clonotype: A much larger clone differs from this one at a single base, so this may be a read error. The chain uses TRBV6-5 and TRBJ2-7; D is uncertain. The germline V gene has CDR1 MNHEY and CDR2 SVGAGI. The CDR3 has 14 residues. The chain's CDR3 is CAISYSVSNYEQYF. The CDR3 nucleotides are TGTGCCATCAGTTACTCGGTTTCGAACTACGAGCAGTACTTC.

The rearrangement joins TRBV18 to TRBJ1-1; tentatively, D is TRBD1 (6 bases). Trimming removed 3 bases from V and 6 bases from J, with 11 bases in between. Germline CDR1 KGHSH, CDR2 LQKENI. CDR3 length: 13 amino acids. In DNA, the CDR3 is TGTGCCAGCTCACCGGACCGGACAGCTGAAGCTTTCTTT. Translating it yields CASSPDRTAEAFF.

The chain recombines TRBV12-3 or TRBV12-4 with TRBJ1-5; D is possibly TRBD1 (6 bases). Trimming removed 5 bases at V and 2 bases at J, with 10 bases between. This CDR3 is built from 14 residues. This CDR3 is CASSRGGGNQPQHF. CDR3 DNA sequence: TGTGCCAGCAGTCGAGGGGGTGGCAATCAGCCCCAGCATTTT.

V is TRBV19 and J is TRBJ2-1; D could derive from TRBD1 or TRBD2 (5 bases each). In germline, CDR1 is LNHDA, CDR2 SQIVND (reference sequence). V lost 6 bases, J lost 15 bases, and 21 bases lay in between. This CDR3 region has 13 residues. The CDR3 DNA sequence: TGTGCCAGTAGCACCTCAACCCGGGACCCCCGGTTCTTC. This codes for CASSTSTRDPRFF. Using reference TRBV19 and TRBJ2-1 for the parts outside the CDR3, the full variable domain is DGGITQSPKYLFRKEGQNVTLSCEQNLNHDAMYWYRQDPGQGLRLIYYSQIVNDFQKGDIAEGYSVSREKKESFPLTVTSAQKNPTAFYLCASSTSTRDPRFFGPGTRLTVL.

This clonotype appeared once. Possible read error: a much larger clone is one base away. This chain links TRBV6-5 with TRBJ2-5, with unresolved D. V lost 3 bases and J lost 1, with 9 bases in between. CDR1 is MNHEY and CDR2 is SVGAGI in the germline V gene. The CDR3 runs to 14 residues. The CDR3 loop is CASSYGTFQETQYF. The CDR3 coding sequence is TGTGCCAGCAGTTATGGAACGTTCCAAGAGACCCAGTACTTC.

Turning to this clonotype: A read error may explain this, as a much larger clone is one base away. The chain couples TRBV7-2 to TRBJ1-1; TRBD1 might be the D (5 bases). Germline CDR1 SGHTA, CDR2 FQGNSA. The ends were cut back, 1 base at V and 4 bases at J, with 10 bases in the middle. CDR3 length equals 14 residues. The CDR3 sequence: CASSLVQVSTEAFF. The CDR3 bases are TGTGCCAGCAGCTTAGTACAGGTGAGCACTGAAGCTTTCTTT. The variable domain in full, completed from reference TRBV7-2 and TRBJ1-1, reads GAGVSQSPSNKVTEKGKDVELRCDPISGHTALYWYRQSLGQGLEFLIYFQGNSAPDKSGLPSDRFSAERTGGSVSTLTIQRTQQEDSAVYLCASSLVQVSTEAFFGQGTRLTVV.

DNA of the CDR3: TGTGCCAGCAGTGGAGGGACAACTAATGAAAAACTGTTTTTT. Translating gives CASSGGTTNEKLFF. The chain links TRBV25-1 to TRBJ1-4, with D unclear. The CDR3 extends over 14 amino acids. CDR1 and CDR2 (germline): MGHDK, SYGVNS. Trimming removed 4 bases from V and 0 bases from J, with 6 bases in between.

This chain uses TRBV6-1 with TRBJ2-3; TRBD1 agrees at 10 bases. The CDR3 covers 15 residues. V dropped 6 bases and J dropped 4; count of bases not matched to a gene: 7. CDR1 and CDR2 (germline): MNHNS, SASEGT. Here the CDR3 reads CASRVTGGWADTQYF. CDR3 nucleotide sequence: TGTGCCAGCAGGGTGACAGGGGGCTGGGCAGATACGCAGTATTTT.

The CDR3 DNA sequence: TGTGCCATCAGTTATTCTGAAAAGACAGCCAACTATGGCTACACCTTC. It translates to CAISYSEKTANYGYTF. The chain is built from TRBV10-3 and TRBJ1-2; D is perhaps TRBD1 (5 bases). V lost 5 bases and J lost 2, with 18 bases in between. This CDR3 spans 16 amino acids. Germline-derived CDR1 and CDR2 are ENHRY and SYGVKD.

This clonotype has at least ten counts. The CDR3 here is CASSYMTEAFF. As DNA, the CDR3 is TGTGCCAGCAGTTACATGACTGAAGCTTTCTTT. The V gene is TRBV6-6, the J gene TRBJ1-1, with unresolved D. There are 11 residues in the CDR3. V lost 2 bases to trimming and J lost 5 bases, with 3 bases between them. Germline loops: CDR1 MNHNY, CDR2 SVGAGI (reference sequence).

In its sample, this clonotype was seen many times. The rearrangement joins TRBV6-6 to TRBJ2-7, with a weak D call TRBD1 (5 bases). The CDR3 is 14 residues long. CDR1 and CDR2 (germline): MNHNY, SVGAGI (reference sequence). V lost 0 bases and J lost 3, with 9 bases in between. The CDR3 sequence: CASSYSAGLYEQYF. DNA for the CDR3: TGTGCCAGCAGTTACTCGGCAGGGCTCTACGAGCAGTACTTC.

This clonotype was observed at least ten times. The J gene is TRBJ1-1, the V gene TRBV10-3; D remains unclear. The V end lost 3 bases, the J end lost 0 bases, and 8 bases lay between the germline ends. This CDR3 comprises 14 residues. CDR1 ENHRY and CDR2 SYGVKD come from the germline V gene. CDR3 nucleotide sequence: TGTGCCATCAGTGATGCAGGATTGAACACTGAAGCTTTCTTT. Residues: CAISDAGLNTEAFF.

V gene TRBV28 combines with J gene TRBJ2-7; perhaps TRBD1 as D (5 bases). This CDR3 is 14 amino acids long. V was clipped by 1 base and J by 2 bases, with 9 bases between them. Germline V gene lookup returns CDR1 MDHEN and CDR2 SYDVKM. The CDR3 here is CASSLFARAYEQYF. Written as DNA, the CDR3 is TGTGCCAGCAGTTTATTCGCCAGGGCCTACGAGCAGTACTTC.

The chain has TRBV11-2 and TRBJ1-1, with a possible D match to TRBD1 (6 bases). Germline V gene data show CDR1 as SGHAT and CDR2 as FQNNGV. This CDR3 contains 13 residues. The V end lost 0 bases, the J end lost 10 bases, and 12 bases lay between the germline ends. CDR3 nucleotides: TGTGCCAGCAGCTTAGAACGAGACAGGCGAGCTTTCTTT. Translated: CASSLERDRRAFF.

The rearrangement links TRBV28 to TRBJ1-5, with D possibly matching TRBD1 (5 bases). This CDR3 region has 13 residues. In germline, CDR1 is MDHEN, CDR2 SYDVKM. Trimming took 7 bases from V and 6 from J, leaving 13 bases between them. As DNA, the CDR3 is TGTGCCAGCACCTGGGGTGGGGGTCAGCCCCAGCATTTT. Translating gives CASTWGGGQPQHF.

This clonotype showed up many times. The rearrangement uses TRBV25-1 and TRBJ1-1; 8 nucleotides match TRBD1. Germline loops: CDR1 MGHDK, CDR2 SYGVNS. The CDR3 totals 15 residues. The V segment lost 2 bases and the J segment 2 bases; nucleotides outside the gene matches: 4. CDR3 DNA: TGTGCCAGCAGTGAAAACAGGGGGTTAAACACTGAAGCTTTCTTT. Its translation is CASSENRGLNTEAFF.